The source of this TCR beta chain is a study of T cells in Graves' hyperthyroidism and ophthalmopathy. In the study overall: Peripheral blood was collected at initial diagnosis, before any treatment.

This clonotype turned up a few times. Exclusion followed for patients with uncontrolled infection, other autoimmune disease, pregnancy or lactation. Roughly 10 ml of fresh peripheral blood supplied the PBMCs. TCR beta CDR3 regions were amplified from RNA. HTBI primers were employed in a first-round RT-PCR of the TCR CDR3. TCRdb ran MiXCR on the multiplex PCR reads and lists one entry per CDR3 protein. The data show a few hundred thousand distinct CDR3 sequences, approximately 13% seen once. The CDR3 covers 13 residues. V was trimmed by 4 bases and J by 4 bases, leaving 12 bases between them. Germline assignment: CDR1 SGHRS and CDR2 YFSETQ.

The gene calls are TRBV5-1 and TRBJ2-7; maybe TRBD1 (5 bases). This receptor was taken from a middle-aged woman with Graves' ophthalmopathy. Sequencing was done on a sample of blood. The chain's CDR3 is CASSPWQGYEQYF. Here the CDR3 DNA reads TGCGCCAGCAGCCCATGGCAGGGTTACGAGCAGTACTTC.